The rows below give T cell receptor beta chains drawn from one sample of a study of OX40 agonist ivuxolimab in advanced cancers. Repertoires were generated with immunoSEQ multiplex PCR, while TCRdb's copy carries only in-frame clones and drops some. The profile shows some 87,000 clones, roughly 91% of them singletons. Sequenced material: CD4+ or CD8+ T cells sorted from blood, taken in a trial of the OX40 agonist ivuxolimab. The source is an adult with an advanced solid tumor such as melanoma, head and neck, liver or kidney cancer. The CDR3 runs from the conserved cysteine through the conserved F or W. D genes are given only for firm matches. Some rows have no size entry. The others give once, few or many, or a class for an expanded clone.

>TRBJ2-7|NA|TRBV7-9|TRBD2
CASSSQGGVEQYF
TGTGCCAGCAGCAGCCAGGGAGGGGTCGAGCAGTACTTC
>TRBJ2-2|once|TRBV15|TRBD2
CATSSGLAYTGELFF
TGTGCCACCAGTTCGGGACTAGCCTACACCGGGGAGCTGTTTTTT
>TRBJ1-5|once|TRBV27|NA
CASSLSPGNQPQHF
TGTGCCAGCAGTTTATCGCCCGGGAATCAGCCCCAGCATTTT
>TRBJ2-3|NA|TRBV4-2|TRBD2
CASSRNGGRPSTDTQYF
TGTGCCAGCAGCCGAAACGGCGGGAGGCCGAGCACAGATACGCAGTATTTT
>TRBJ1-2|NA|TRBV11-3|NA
CASSSGSDVYGYTF
TGTGCCAGCAGCTCAGGCTCTGATGTGTATGGCTACACCTTC
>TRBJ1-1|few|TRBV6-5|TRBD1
CASSRDRGTEAFF
TGTGCCAGCAGCCGGGACAGAGGCACTGAAGCTTTCTTT
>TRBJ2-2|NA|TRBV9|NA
CASSVGDFNTGELFF
TGTGCCAGCAGCGTAGGTGACTTTAACACCGGGGAGCTGTTTTTT
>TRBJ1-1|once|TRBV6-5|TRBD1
CASRNDRDVAFF
TGTGCCAGCAGGAACGACAGGGACGTAGCTTTCTTT
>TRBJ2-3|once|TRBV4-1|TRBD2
CASSQDLFGLAGDTQYF
TGCGCCAGCAGCCAAGATCTCTTTGGACTAGCGGGAGATACGCAGTATTTT
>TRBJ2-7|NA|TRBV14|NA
CASSQVLTGQEQYF
TGTGCCAGCAGCCAAGTCCTAACGGGGCAGGAGCAGTACTTC
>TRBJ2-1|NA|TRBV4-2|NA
CASSQDLNEQFF
TGTGCCAGCAGCCAAGATCTTAATGAGCAGTTCTTC
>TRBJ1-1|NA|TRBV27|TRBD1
CASSLRGDRNTEAFF
TGTGCCAGCAGTTTACGGGGGGACAGGAACACTGAAGCTTTCTTT